The 13 T cell receptor beta chains below were found in one sample sequenced in a study of regulatory T cells in long-lasting Graves disease. In building TCR beta libraries, iRepertoire HTBI primers were used together with Arm-PCR of CDR3 regions. TCRdb reanalysed the multiplex PCR reads using MiXCR and keeps one entry per CDR3 protein. The top ten clones hold about 20% of a sample with hundreds of thousands of distinct CDR3 sequences, about 15% of them seen once. This sample's time point: newly diagnosed GD, antithyroid drugs for less than 3 months. From RNA extracted from PBMCs, the TCR library was made. These sequences were also reported in another study, on T cells in Graves' hyperthyroidism and ophthalmopathy.

Material: peripheral blood mononuclear cells (PBMCs), obtained at new diagnosis, from a patient treated with antithyroid drugs. The receptors come from a woman in her thirties with Graves disease.

This clonotype was seen only a few times. The chain has TRBV20-1 and TRBJ1-2, with no clear D. The CDR3 consists of 12 residues. Germline CDR1 reads DFQATT; CDR2 reads SNEGSKA (reference sequence). Trimming removed 3 bases from V and 6 bases from J, with 11 bases in between. The CDR3 sequence: CSASNLGNGYTF. CDR3 nucleotide sequence: TGCAGTGCTAGTAACTTAGGGAATGGCTACACCTTC.

The chain carries TRBV19 and TRBJ1-5; no reliable D call. This CDR3 has 12 residues. Germline assignment: CDR1 LNHDA and CDR2 SQIVND (reference sequence). V lost 4 bases, J lost 5 bases, and 6 bases lay in between. CDR3 residues: CASSTHYQPQHF. In nucleotides, the CDR3 is TGTGCCAGTAGTACCCACTATCAGCCCCAGCATTTT. The entire variable domain, with the rest obtained from reference TRBV19 and TRBJ1-5, is as follows: DGGITQSPKYLFRKEGQNVTLSCEQNLNHDAMYWYRQDPGQGLRLIYYSQIVNDFQKGDIAEGYSVSREKKESFPLTVTSAQKNPTAFYLCASSTHYQPQHFGDGTRLSIL.

There are many counts of this clonotype. The CDR3 protein is CASSYGLGNSEAFF. CDR3 DNA: TGTGCCAGCAGTTACGGGTTAGGGAATTCTGAAGCTTTCTTT. V is TRBV27 and J is TRBJ1-1; no clear D gene. From germline, CDR1 is MNHEY and CDR2 SMNVEV (reference sequence). The CDR3 is 14 amino acids. V was pared by 4 bases and J by 6 bases, with 15 bases between.

This clonotype came up many times. This rearrangement joins TRBV28 to TRBJ1-5; D might be TRBD1 (6 bases). The CDR3 is 14 amino acids. CDR1 and CDR2 from the germline V gene are MDHEN and SYDVKM. Between the trimmed V and J ends, which lost 3 bases and 3 bases, there was a span of 9 bases. CDR3 sequence reads: CASSFGQFNQPQHF. The CDR3 DNA reads TGTGCCAGCAGTTTTGGACAGTTCAATCAGCCCCAGCATTTT.

In this sample, this clonotype turned up many times. The gene calls are TRBV6-1 and TRBJ2-7, with 10 bases aligning to TRBD1. CDR1 MNHNS and CDR2 SASEGT come from the germline V gene. V lost 4 bases to trimming and J lost 6 bases; unmatched junction nucleotides: 6. The CDR3 length is 14 residues. The CDR3 protein is CASSGWTGGGEQYF. CDR3 nucleotide sequence: TGTGCCAGCAGTGGGTGGACAGGGGGTGGCGAGCAGTACTTC.

This chain uses TRBV5-1 with TRBJ2-1; D might be TRBD1 or TRBD2, each matching 5 bases. Looked up from germline, CDR1 is SGHRS and CDR2 is YFSETQ. The CDR3 length is 14 residues. Trimming cost V 4 bases and J 16 bases, with 24 bases left between them. CDR3 bases: TGCGCCAGCAGCCCCCCAGGGTTCCGGGCGGGTAGATTCTTC. Protein: CASSPPGFRAGRFF.

This rearrangement joins TRBV10-2 to TRBJ2-6, with D possibly being TRBD2 (6 bases). Germline assignment: CDR1 WSHSY and CDR2 SAAADI. Trimming stripped 0 bases from V and 0 bases from J, with 15 bases between. This CDR3 contains 19 residues. DNA of the CDR3: TGCGCCAGCAGTGAGTCAGTATGGCGGAGGGTCTCTGGGGCCAACGTCCTGACTTTC. The encoded protein is CASSESVWRRVSGANVLTF.

This clonotype was counted a few times. The gene calls are TRBV7-3 and TRBJ2-2; D not resolved. The CDR3 totals 15 residues. Germline V lookup: CDR1 SGHTA, CDR2 FQGTGA. The V gene lost 5 bases and the J gene lost 2 bases, with 12 bases spanning the gap. In DNA form, the CDR3 reads TGTGCCAGCAGCCCTTCGTTGGGCAACACCGGGGAGCTGTTTTTT. Translated, it gives CASSPSLGNTGELFF.

This clonotype was recorded at least ten times. The chain employs TRBV2 and TRBJ1-5; possible D gene TRBD1, 5 bases. Germline CDR1 reads SNHLY; CDR2 reads FYNNEI. The CDR3 runs to 14 residues. V was pared by 3 bases and J by 7 bases, with 13 bases between. CDR3 coding DNA: TGTGCCAGCAGTGATCATGGGGCCGGGCAGCCCCAGCATTTT. As protein: CASSDHGAGQPQHF.

This clonotype was recorded a few times. The J gene is TRBJ2-7, the V gene TRBV7-6, with TRBD2 matching over 9 bases. The CDR3 covers 18 residues. Germline CDR1 SGHVS, CDR2 FNYEAQ. After removal of 0 bases from V and 0 bases from J, the junction contained 9 bases not matched to a gene. CDR3 loop: CASSLAGYSGGPSYEQYF. The CDR3 DNA sequence: TGTGCCAGCAGCTTAGCTGGGTATAGCGGGGGCCCCTCCTACGAGCAGTACTTC.

Ten or more counts support this clonotype. The junction and the germline gene differ at one end; a read error may be behind it. In nucleotides, the CDR3 is TGTGCCAGCAGTCAGGGGACGAACACTGAAGCTTTCTTT. It is translated as CASSQGTNTEAFF. The chain joins TRBV4-1 to TRBJ1-1; TRBD1 is a possible D gene (6 bases). Germline-derived CDR1 and CDR2 are MGHRA and YSYEKL. The CDR3 runs 13 residues.

J is TRBJ2-5 and V is TRBV5-1, with D possibly matching TRBD2 (6 bases). In germline, CDR1 is SGHRS, CDR2 YFSETQ. The CDR3 is 13 residues long. Trimming cost V 0 bases and J 7 bases, with 10 bases left between them. In nucleotides, the CDR3 is TGCGCCAGCAGCTTGGTATATAGCGGGACCCAGTACTTC. Its protein is CASSLVYSGTQYF.

This clonotype was counted many times. The CDR3 reads CSVERLGSYEQYF. For the CDR3, the DNA is TGCAGCGTTGAAAGATTGGGTTCCTACGAGCAGTACTTC. This chain joins TRBV29-1 and TRBJ2-7; D is unresolved. The CDR3 covers 13 residues. Germline loops: CDR1 SQVTM, CDR2 ANQGSEA. Trimming left V 2 bases short and J 1 base short, with 9 bases between.